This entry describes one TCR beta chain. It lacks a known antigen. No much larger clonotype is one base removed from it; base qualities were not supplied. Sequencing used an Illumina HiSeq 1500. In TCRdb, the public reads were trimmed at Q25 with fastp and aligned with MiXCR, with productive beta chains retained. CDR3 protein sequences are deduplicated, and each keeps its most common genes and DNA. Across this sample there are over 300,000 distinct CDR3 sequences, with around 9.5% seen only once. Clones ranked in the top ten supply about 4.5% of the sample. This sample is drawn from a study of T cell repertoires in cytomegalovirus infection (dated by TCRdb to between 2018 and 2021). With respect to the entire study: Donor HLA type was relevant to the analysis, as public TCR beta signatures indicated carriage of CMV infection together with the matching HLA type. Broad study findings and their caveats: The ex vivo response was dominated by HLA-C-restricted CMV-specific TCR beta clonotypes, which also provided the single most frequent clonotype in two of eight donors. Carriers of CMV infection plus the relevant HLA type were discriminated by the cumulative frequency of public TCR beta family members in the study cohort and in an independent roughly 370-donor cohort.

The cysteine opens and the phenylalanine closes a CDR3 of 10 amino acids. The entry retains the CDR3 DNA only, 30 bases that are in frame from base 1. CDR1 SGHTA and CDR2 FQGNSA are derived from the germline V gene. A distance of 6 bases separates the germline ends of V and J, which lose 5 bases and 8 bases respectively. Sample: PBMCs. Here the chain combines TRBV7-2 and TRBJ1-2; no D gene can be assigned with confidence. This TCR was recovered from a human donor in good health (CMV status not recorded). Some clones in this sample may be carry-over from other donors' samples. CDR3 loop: CASSGWGYTF. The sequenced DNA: TGTGCCAGCAGCGGCTGGGGCTACACCTTC.